These T cell receptor beta chains were read from a single sample in a study of cytomegalovirus exposure and HLA in healthy donors. Repertoires were generated with immunoSEQ multiplex PCR, while TCRdb's copy carries only in-frame clones and drops some. The top ten hold 2% to 2.5% of the sample, which has about 160,000 clones, 75% to 90% seen once. The specimen sequenced was PBMCs. Receptors were obtained from a woman aged 18-30 years in good health and CMV-seronegative. The CDR3 runs from the conserved cysteine through the conserved F or W. A D gene is named only where the DNA matches it firmly. For some rows the clone size is stated as once, few or many, or as a class when expanded; others skip it.

j_call,v_call,d_call,clone_size,cdr3_nt,cdr3_aa
TRBJ1-1,TRBV7-9,TRBD1,NA,TGTGCCAGCAGCGACGGACAGGAGCGAGCTTTCTTT,CASSDGQERAFF
TRBJ1-1,TRBV5-1,TRBD1,NA,TGCGCCAGCAGCCCAGGGACAGGGTTTGATACTGAAGCTTTCTTT,CASSPGTGFDTEAFF
TRBJ1-1,TRBV11-1,TRBD1,few,TGTGCCAGCAGCTCCTTACAGGGGTATAGCACTGAAGCTTTCTTT,CASSSLQGYSTEAFF
TRBJ2-1,TRBV27,NA,NA,TGTGCCAGCAGTCCCTGGGGGGGGCCCAATGAGCAGTTCTTC,CASSPWGGPNEQFF
TRBJ2-5,TRBV7-6,TRBD2,NA,TGTGCCAGCAGCTTGCAGAGCTCTTCCGGGACTAGCGGGAGAAGGCCACAAGAGACCCAGTACTTC,CASSLQSSSGTSGRRPQETQYF
TRBJ2-7,TRBV5-1,NA,NA,TGCGCCAGCAGCTTGAGGATCGACAGGGCCCAACGGGGGTTCAACGAGCAGTACTTC,CASSLRIDRAQRGFNEQYF
TRBJ1-3,TRBV12-5,NA,NA,TGTGCTAGTGGTTTGGTCCTTGGGAGCCCCGGAAACACCATATATTTT,CASGLVLGSPGNTIYF
TRBJ2-1,TRBV27,TRBD2,NA,TGTGCCAGCAGTTTAGGACTAGCGGGGTACAATGAGCAGTTCTTC,CASSLGLAGYNEQFF
TRBJ1-1,TRBV13,TRBD1,NA,TGTGCCAGCAGCTTAGCGCAGGGGGACACTGAAGCTTTCTTT,CASSLAQGDTEAFF
TRBJ2-1,TRBV2,TRBD2,NA,TGTGCCAGCAGTGAAAATGGACTAGATGGTGAGCAGTTCTTC,CASSENGLDGEQFF
TRBJ2-2,TRBV27,TRBD1,NA,TGTGCCAGCAGTTTATCGATTGGACAGGGGGCTGGGACCGGGGAGCTGTTTTTT,CASSLSIGQGAGTGELFF
TRBJ1-2,TRBV4-3,NA,once,TGCGCCAGCAGCCAGGAACAGGGTTATGACTATGGCTACACCTTC,CASSQEQGYDYGYTF
TRBJ2-1,TRBV5-1,NA,NA,TGCGCCAGCAGCTTGGACCCGGGACTCTACAATGAGCAGTTCTTC,CASSLDPGLYNEQFF
TRBJ2-7,TRBV6-5,NA,few,TGTGCCAGCAGTTACTCGGAGCGGTCTAAGGAGTACTTC,CASSYSERSKEYF
TRBJ1-6,TRBV7-8,TRBD1,NA,TGTGCCAGCAGCCTCGGGACAGGGGGTTATAATTCACCCCTCCACTTT,CASSLGTGGYNSPLHF
TRBJ2-3,TRBV5-1,TRBD2,NA,TGCGCCAGCAGCTTTAAACTAGCGGGGGAGACAGATACGCAGTATTTT,CASSFKLAGETDTQYF
TRBJ2-2,TRBV10-1,TRBD1,NA,TGCGCCAGCAGTGAAGGGGGACAGGGGGCAAGCACCGGGGAGCTGTTTTTT,CASSEGGQGASTGELFF
TRBJ1-2,TRBV14,NA,NA,TGTGCCAGCAGCCAAGATCTGTATCGTCGGGGCTACACCTTC,CASSQDLYRRGYTF
TRBJ2-3,TRBV18,NA,NA,TGTGCCAGCTCACCCGGGACTAGCACAGATACGCAGTATTTT,CASSPGTSTDTQYF
TRBJ1-5,TRBV12-5,TRBD1,once,TGTGCTAGTGAGTTCAGGACAGGGGAGACCTCTAGCAATCAGCCCCAGCATTTT,CASEFRTGETSSNQPQHF
TRBJ2-2,TRBV29-1,TRBD1,NA,TGCAGCGTGGGACAGCCTTCCGGGGAGCTGTTTTTT,CSVGQPSGELFF
TRBJ1-5,TRBV15,NA,NA,TGTGCCACCAGCAGAGTCCAAACAGGTTATCAGCCCCAGCATTTT,CATSRVQTGYQPQHF
TRBJ2-7,TRBV4-3,NA,NA,TGCGCCAGCAGCCAAGAAAAGTACGGACAGCACTACGAGCAGTACTTC,CASSQEKYGQHYEQYF
TRBJ1-1,TRBV10-1,NA,few,TGCGCCAGCAGTGCACAGGGCTTCACTGAAGCTTTCTTT,CASSAQGFTEAFF
TRBJ2-2,TRBV18,NA,NA,TGTGCCAGCTCACCATTTCCACAGACCACCGGGGAGCTGTTTTTT,CASSPFPQTTGELFF
TRBJ2-3,TRBV7-2,TRBD1,NA,TGTGCCAGCAGCCCCCCGTGGGGGACAGGGAACACAGATACGCAGTATTTT,CASSPPWGTGNTDTQYF
TRBJ2-3,TRBV9,TRBD2,NA,TGTGCCAGCAGCGTAGGTGCGGGAGGGCCCACAGATACGCAGTATTTT,CASSVGAGGPTDTQYF
TRBJ1-1,TRBV7-9,NA,NA,TGTGCCAGCAGTCCGAGAGGTAGCAGGGGGAACACTGAAGCTTTCTTT,CASSPRGSRGNTEAFF
TRBJ2-1,TRBV4-3,NA,NA,TGCGCCAGCAGCCGAGCGGTAGAGGGCAATGAGCAGTTCTTC,CASSRAVEGNEQFF
TRBJ2-3,TRBV6-6,TRBD1,NA,TGTGCCAGCAGTCCGACAGGGGTTGGGACAGATACGCAGTATTTT,CASSPTGVGTDTQYF
TRBJ2-1,TRBV29-1,TRBD2,NA,TGCAGCGTTGCGACGCCTAGCGGATACAATGAGCAGTTCTTC,CSVATPSGYNEQFF
TRBJ1-4,TRBV9,NA,NA,TGTGCCAGCAGCGCGACAGACCTTGCAACTAATGAAAAACTGTTTTTT,CASSATDLATNEKLFF
TRBJ1-2,TRBV7-9,NA,NA,TGTGCCAGCAGCCCTTCCCAGGGTAACTATGGCTACACCTTC,CASSPSQGNYGYTF
TRBJ1-1,TRBV10-1,TRBD1,NA,TGCGCCAGCAGCAAATTAAACAGGGGTGCATGGTGGACTGAAGCTTTCTTT,CASSKLNRGAWWTEAFF
TRBJ2-7,TRBV29-1,TRBD1,NA,TGCAGCGTTGAAATTCGTTTGGGACAGGGGTCCCACGAGCAGTACTTC,CSVEIRLGQGSHEQYF
TRBJ1-2,TRBV13,TRBD1,NA,TGTGCCAGCAGCCTATGGGGGACAGCCTATGGCTACACCTTC,CASSLWGTAYGYTF
TRBJ1-2,TRBV5-8,NA,once,TGTGCCAGCAGCCCCAGATCCTATGGCTACACCTTC,CASSPRSYGYTF
TRBJ1-1,TRBV7-3,NA,many,TGTGCCAGCAGCTTAGGGGCAGGGATCCGTGAAGCTTTCTTT,CASSLGAGIREAFF
TRBJ2-7,TRBV2,TRBD1,NA,TGTGCCATTCTTCGACAGGGCTCCTCCTACGAGCAGTACTTC,CAILRQGSSYEQYF
TRBJ1-4,TRBV18,TRBD1,once,TGTGCCAGCTCTCCGGGACAGGGTGAAAAACTGTTTTTT,CASSPGQGEKLFF